The clone carrying this T cell receptor (beta chain) was seen ten or more times. No antigen is known for it. The repertoire came from unfractionated whole blood and reflected all unsorted peripheral T cells. The data are from a study of HIV-infected patients and healthy controls. General observations from the study: HIV-infected patients and controls differed significantly in mean usage of eight alpha and eight beta V genes. In healthy controls, MAIT alpha CDR3s were common; in HIV+ repertoires, severely depleted. Donor HLA types were not determined in the study. Size-matching overweighted rare events from HIV-infected data when comparing patients with controls.

Around 530 ng RNA was reverse transcribed with alpha and beta constant-region primers. Using multiplexing indices, alpha and beta chain libraries were generated apart by chain-specific third strand synthesis. TCRdb re-derived calls from the 5' RACE reads in MiXCR, one entry per CDR3 protein. The sample holds some 20,000 distinct CDR3 sequences; roughly 9% are singletons and the top ten take over 5%. The TCR sequence derives from an adult in good health. Sequences were obtained from blood.

CDR3 in amino acids: CASSSKQGIDEKLFF. The CDR3 DNA follows: TGTGCCAGCAGTTCCAAACAGGGGATAGACGAAAAACTGTTTTTT. The V gene is TRBV27, the J gene TRBJ1-4, with 7 positions matching TRBD1. CDR1 is MNHEY and CDR2 is SMNVEV in the germline V gene (reference sequence). The CDR3 is made up of 15 amino acids. V trimming: 4 bases; J trimming: 8 bases; junction bases outside the gene matches: 10.